Listed below are T cell receptor beta chains from one sample, sequenced in a study of shared clonotypes between healthy human individuals. Sequenced by immunoSEQ multiplex PCR; TCRdb stores in-frame clones only, minus some. Among roughly 1.4 million clones listed, approximately 98.5% were seen once. What was sequenced was naive CD4+ T cells sorted from blood. The receptors were sampled from a man aged 25 to 40 in good health. CDR3s include the opening cysteine and the closing phenylalanine or tryptophan. A D gene is named only where the DNA matches it firmly. Rows give clone size only sometimes, using once, few, many, or a class for an expanded clone.

j_call v_call d_call clone_size cdr3_nt cdr3_aa
TRBJ2-5 TRBV6-5 - - TGTGCCAGCAGTACTCTGGGCAGGGGACAAGAGACCCAGTACTTC CASSTLGRGQETQYF
TRBJ2-1 TRBV21-1 - - TGTGCCAGCAGCAAAGTAAGGCACTCAGCCCGCAATGAGCAGTTCTTC CASSKVRHSARNEQFF
TRBJ1-4 TRBV4-1 - - TGCGCCAGCAGCCAAGATGGGGCGGGAAGTGAAAAACTGTTTTTT CASSQDGAGSEKLFF
TRBJ2-7 TRBV7-2 TRBD1 - TGTGCCAGCAGCAACCGGACAGGGGTGAAGCAGTACTTC CASSNRTGVKQYF
TRBJ2-7 TRBV2 - - TGTGCCAGCAGCCAGATCTACGAGCAGTACTTC CASSQIYEQYF
TRBJ1-2 TRBV27 TRBD1 - TGTGCCAGCAGTTTGCTTCCGGGACAGACGTACTATGGCTACACCTTC CASSLLPGQTYYGYTF
TRBJ2-2 TRBV7-8 - - TGTGCCAGCAGCTTAGCGGGGGTCTTGGGCACCGGGGAGCTGTTTTTT CASSLAGVLGTGELFF
TRBJ2-5 TRBV5-6 - once TGTGCCAGCAGCCCGGGTACCGGGACCCAAGAGACCCAGTACTTC CASSPGTGTQETQYF
TRBJ2-6 TRBV9 - - TGTGCCAGCCAAAGGGGACACCGCAACCCTGGGGCCAACGTCCTGACTTTC CASQRGHRNPGANVLTF
TRBJ1-1 TRBV4-3 - - TGCGCCAGCAGCCAAGAATCAAGGGGTGAAGCTTTCTTT CASSQESRGEAFF
TRBJ2-5 TRBV5-1 - - TGCGCCAGCAGCGGTAGGAGCGGGTCCCCCGAAGAGACCCAGTACTTC CASSGRSGSPEETQYF
TRBJ1-2 TRBV7-2 TRBD1 - TGTGCCAGCAGCTTAGCCGGGACAGGGGGACTCTATGGCTACACCTTC CASSLAGTGGLYGYTF